This entry lists 19 T cell receptor beta chains sequenced from one sample in a study of response to subunit inactivated influenza vaccine. TCRdb re-called the RT-PCR reads with MiXCR, one entry per CDR3 protein. The table lists 150,000 to 200,000 distinct CDR3 sequences, nearly 9.5% of them singletons. Source: non-naive T cells sorted from PBMCs, taken on the day of vaccination. The receptor set was obtained from a man aged 50 to 60 who received an inactivated influenza vaccine.

V is TRBV28 and J is TRBJ2-4; 10 nucleotides match TRBD2. The CDR3 totals 13 residues. CDR1 and CDR2 (germline): MDHEN, SYDVKM. V gave up 1 base and J gave up 13 bases; unmatched junction bases: 4. The CDR3 DNA reads TGTGCCAGCAGTTTATTCGAGCGGGAGGGCCAGTACTTC. It yields the protein CASSLFEREGQYF. Looking up the rest from reference TRBV28 and TRBJ2-4 gives the full variable domain: DVKVTQSSRYLVKRTGEKVFLECVQDMDHENMFWYRQDPGLGLRLIYFSYDVKMKEKGDIPEGYSVSREKKERFSLILESASTNQTSMYLCASSLFEREGQYFGAGTRLSVL.

This sequence joins TRBV20-1 and TRBJ2-4, with 9 bases that match TRBD1. The CDR3 totals 13 residues. The junction had 5 bases not matched to a gene; V was cut back by 3 bases and J by 8 bases. The V gene's germline CDR1 is DFQATT and CDR2 SNEGSKA (reference sequence). CDR3 in amino acids: CSARGQGGDIQYF. CDR3 sequence (DNA): TGCAGTGCTAGGGGACAGGGAGGGGACATTCAGTACTTC.

This clonotype was picked up a small number of times. The chain recombines TRBV7-2 with TRBJ2-3; 10 positions match TRBD1. This CDR3 contains 15 residues. J gave up 8 bases and V 2 bases, and 7 bases lay outside the gene matches. Germline CDR1 is SGHTA and CDR2 is FQGNSA. The CDR3 nucleotides are TGTGCCAGCAGCTTACAGGGGACAGGGGAAGGTACGCAGTATTTT. Its protein is CASSLQGTGEGTQYF.

This clonotype has ten or more counts. The CDR3 loop is CASSFGGNNEQFF. DNA of the CDR3: TGCGCCAGCAGCTTCGGGGGAAACAATGAGCAGTTCTTC. The gene calls are TRBV5-1 and TRBJ2-1; a possible D gene is TRBD2 (6 bases). There are 13 residues in the CDR3. V gave up 2 bases and J gave up 5 bases, with 8 bases separating them. The germline V gene has CDR1 SGHRS and CDR2 YFSETQ.

This clonotype was seen many times. The J gene is TRBJ1-5, the V gene TRBV5-6; 9 positions agree with TRBD1. CDR3 length equals 16 residues. Germline loops: CDR1 SGHDT, CDR2 YYEEEE. V lost 2 bases and J lost 2; bases outside the gene matches: 5. CDR3 region: CASSLLQGAGNQPQHF. The DNA for the CDR3 is TGTGCCAGCAGCTTACTACAGGGGGCGGGCAATCAGCCCCAGCATTTT.

This clonotype was counted at least ten times. This chain uses TRBV2 with TRBJ2-2; 8 nucleotides line up with TRBD2. CDR1 is SNHLY and CDR2 is FYNNEI in the germline V gene. V lost 3 bases, J lost 3 bases, and 3 bases stayed unmatched. This CDR3 has 15 residues. The DNA for the CDR3 is TGTGCCAGCAGTGAGGTAGCGGGGTACACCGGGGAGCTGTTTTTT. Translated, it gives CASSEVAGYTGELFF.

In its sample, this clonotype was seen a few times. The chain employs TRBV7-2 and TRBJ1-1; D remains unclear. Trimming left V 5 bases short and J 0 bases short, with 16 bases between. The germline CDR1 and CDR2 sequences are SGHTA and FQGNSA. This CDR3 contains 16 residues. Here the CDR3 reads CASSLLSRSMNTEAFF. The CDR3 DNA is TGTGCCAGCAGCCTATTGTCGCGATCGATGAACACTGAAGCTTTCTTT.

This clonotype was counted at least ten times. The junction shows a germline mismatch at one end, possibly a read error. The V gene is TRBV6-1, the J gene TRBJ2-7; TRBD2 matches 9 bases. Per the germline V gene, CDR1 is MNHNS and CDR2 is SASEGT. The CDR3 has 16 amino acids. The chain's CDR3 is CASSELRGTSSHEQYF. CDR3 DNA sequence: TGTGCCAGCAGTGAACTACGTGGGACTAGCTCCCACGAGCAGTACTTC.

This clonotype was counted at least ten times. The rearrangement links TRBV4-3 to TRBJ2-1; 8 nucleotides align to TRBD2. Germline loops: CDR1 LGHNA, CDR2 YSLEER. J was trimmed by 7 bases and V by 4 bases; bases with no gene match: 12. The CDR3 loop spans 16 amino acids. CDR3 sequence: CASSPKGAGGGNEQFF. The CDR3, as DNA: TGCGCCAGCAGCCCCAAAGGCGCGGGAGGAGGGAATGAGCAGTTCTTC.

This clonotype was counted at least ten times. J is TRBJ1-6 and V is TRBV5-5; D uncertain. V was trimmed by 4 bases and J by 8 bases, leaving 10 bases between them. CDR1 and CDR2 (germline): SGHKS, YYEKEE (reference sequence). This CDR3 has 13 amino acids. CDR3 amino acids: CASSRQPDSPLHF. Written as DNA, the CDR3 is TGTGCCAGCAGCCGCCAACCAGATTCACCCCTCCACTTT.

The rearrangement uses TRBV20-1 and TRBJ1-2; D not certain. The CDR3 runs 11 residues. The ends were cut back, 3 bases at V and 4 bases at J, with 6 bases in the middle. Germline lookup yields CDR1 DFQATT and CDR2 SNEGSKA (reference sequence). The CDR3 sequence: CSARAIYGYTF. The CDR3 region has the DNA TGCAGTGCTAGGGCCATCTATGGCTACACCTTC.

There are a few counts of this clonotype. This chain connects TRBV12-3 or TRBV12-4 to TRBJ2-1, with 9 bases matching TRBD2. This CDR3 is 15 amino acids long. The V and J ends lost 5 bases and 4 bases, in that order; junction bases with no gene match: 6. CDR3 region: CASSISGGIYNEQFF. Written as DNA, the CDR3 is TGTGCCAGCAGTATTAGCGGGGGCATTTACAATGAGCAGTTCTTC.

This clonotype has just a few counts. The chain has TRBV7-2 and TRBJ1-1, with D unclear. The CDR3 extends over 13 amino acids. Trimming stripped 6 bases from V and 1 base from J, with 9 bases between. The germline gives CDR1 SGHTA, CDR2 FQGNSA. DNA of the CDR3: TGTGCCAGCAGAGTTACATCGAACACTGAAGCTTTCTTT. Residues: CASRVTSNTEAFF. The variable domain in full, with the rest retrieved from reference TRBV7-2 and TRBJ1-1, is GAGVSQSPSNKVTEKGKDVELRCDPISGHTALYWYRQSLGQGLEFLIYFQGNSAPDKSGLPSDRFSAERTGGSVSTLTIQRTQQEDSAVYLCASRVTSNTEAFFGQGTRLTVV.

This clonotype was seen many times. At one end the junction does not follow the germline gene, possibly because of a read error. The chain uses TRBV3-1 and TRBJ1-6; TRBD1 is a possible D gene (6 bases). Germline CDR1 is LGHDT and CDR2 is YNNKEL (reference sequence). The CDR3 totals 16 residues. The CDR3 nucleotides read TGTGCCAGCAGACAAGGAAGGGGGGCTAATAATTCACCCCTCCACTTT. As protein: CASRQGRGANNSPLHF.

This clonotype was recorded at least ten times. This chain joins TRBV9 and TRBJ2-7; D not resolved. This CDR3 is 12 amino acids long. Germline V gene lookup returns CDR1 SGDLS and CDR2 YYNGEE. V lost 3 bases and J 3 bases, leaving 7 bases between the germline ends. The DNA of the CDR3 is TGTGCCAGCAGCGCCCCCTGCTACGAGCAGTACTTC. This gives the protein CASSAPCYEQYF.

This chain joins TRBV20-1 and TRBJ1-1; D may be TRBD1 (5 bases). Germline CDR1 and CDR2: DFQATT and SNEGSKA (reference sequence). The CDR3 totals 15 residues. V lost 7 bases and J lost 0, with 18 bases in between. The CDR3 bases are TGCAGTGTTAAATTAGGGGAGATCATGAACACTGAAGCTTTCTTT. It yields the protein CSVKLGEIMNTEAFF.

In its sample, this clonotype was seen a few times. CDR3 residues: CASSQVTSYGYTF. The CDR3 nucleotides read TGCGCCAGCAGCCAAGTGACTAGCTATGGCTACACCTTC. The rearrangement links TRBV4-1 to TRBJ1-2, with D unclear. The CDR3 is 13 residues long. V lost 1 base, J lost 4 bases, and 7 bases lay in between. CDR1 is MGHRA, CDR2 YSYEKL, per germline.

This clonotype was recorded a few times. V usage is TRBV14 and J usage is TRBJ2-4, with D possibly TRBD2 on 5 matching bases. The CDR3 spans 14 residues. CDR1 SGHDN and CDR2 FVKESK come from the germline V gene. With 1 base removed from V and 2 bases from J, the gap between germline ends came to 6 bases. The CDR3 DNA sequence: TGTGCCAGCAGCCAAGCGGGGACCAAAAACATTCAGTACTTC. The encoded protein is CASSQAGTKNIQYF. Full variable domain (rest looked up from reference TRBV14 and TRBJ2-4): EAGVTQFPSHSVIEKGQTVTLRCDPISGHDNLYWYRRVMGKEIKFLLHFVKESKQDESGMPNNRFLAERTGGTYSTLKVQPAELEDSGVYFCASSQAGTKNIQYFGAGTRLSVL.

The rearrangement links TRBV20-1 to TRBJ2-5; no reliable D call. V lost 3 bases, J lost 5 bases, and 10 bases lay in between. This CDR3 has 12 residues. CDR1 and CDR2 (germline): DFQATT, SNEGSKA (reference sequence). The CDR3 DNA reads as TGCAGTGCTAGGGCCGGTTTGGAGACCCAGTACTTC. Encoded protein: CSARAGLETQYF.